Listed below are T cell receptor beta chains from one sample, sequenced in a study of cytomegalovirus exposure and HLA in healthy donors. Using immunoSEQ multiplex PCR, the repertoire was profiled, and TCRdb retains in-frame clones only, with some absent. The data show around 200,000 clones, around four fifths seen once. The sequencing input was PBMCs. All receptors derive from a female donor in good health and CMV-seronegative. The CDR3 runs from the conserved cysteine through the conserved F or W. The D gene is left open where the match is weak. Part of the rows lack a size; the others show once, few, many or a class for expanded clones.

>TRBV18|TRBD1|TRBJ1-4|NA
CASSLNRGANEKLFF
TGTGCCAGCTCACTCAACAGGGGAGCTAATGAAAAACTGTTTTTT
>TRBV4-3|TRBD1|TRBJ1-3|few
CASSPTGISGNTIYF
TGCGCCAGCAGCCCGACAGGGATCTCTGGAAACACCATATATTTT
>TRBV5-1|TRBD2|TRBJ2-7|NA
CASSLTTSGGYEQYF
TGCGCCAGCAGCTTGACGACTAGCGGGGGCTACGAGCAGTACTTC
>TRBV6-1|TRBD2|TRBJ2-3|NA
CASRAGGQGTDTQYF
TGTGCCAGCAGAGCGGGAGGGCAGGGCACAGATACGCAGTATTTT
>TRBV6-4|NA|TRBJ1-5|NA
CASSDEVNQPQHF
TGTGCCAGCAGTGACGAGGTCAATCAGCCCCAGCATTTT
>TRBV19|NA|TRBJ2-1|NA
CASSINREGNEQFF
TGTGCCAGTAGTATTAACAGGGAAGGCAATGAGCAGTTCTTC
>TRBV28|NA|TRBJ1-5|once
CASSNKLGEDQPQHF
TGTGCCAGCAGTAACAAGCTAGGGGAGGATCAGCCCCAGCATTTT
>TRBV30|NA|TRBJ2-1|NA
CAWSASAYNEQFF
TGTGCCTGGAGTGCGTCAGCCTACAATGAGCAGTTCTTC
>TRBV10-3|TRBD1|TRBJ2-5|once
CAIRPEQGARETQYF
TGTGCCATCAGACCGGAACAGGGGGCGAGAGAGACCCAGTACTTC
>TRBV28|NA|TRBJ2-4|NA
CASRRSGGGDIQYF
TGTGCCAGCAGGAGGTCCGGAGGTGGGGACATTCAGTACTTC
>TRBV9|NA|TRBJ2-5|once
CASSVGGRREETQYF
TGTGCCAGCAGCGTAGGTGGGAGAAGGGAAGAGACCCAGTACTTC